A selection of T cell receptor beta chains follows, all from one sample in a study of Ad26.COV2.S vaccination and SARS-CoV-2 variants. The protocol was immunoSEQ multiplex PCR, while the TCRdb copy is restricted to in-frame clones and leaves out a portion. The sample carries 200,000 to 300,000 clones, approximately 87% recorded once. The sequencing used peripheral blood, collected in a trial of Ad26.COV2.S vaccine versus placebo. These receptors were collected from a person aged 18-65 years who received the Ad26.COV2.S COVID-19 vaccine or a placebo. Both conserved end residues are part of each CDR3. Each record gives: J gene, clone size, D gene, V gene, CDR3 protein, CDR3 DNA. D genes are given only for firm matches. The listing skips clone size in some rows; elsewhere it reads once, few, many or a size class.

J: TRBJ2-1; size: -; D: -; V: TRBV11-1; CDR3: CASSLGSGTYNEQFF; DNA: TGTGCCAGCAGCTTAGGTAGCGGAACGTACAATGAGCAGTTCTTC
J: TRBJ1-5; size: -; D: TRBD1; V: TRBV7-2; CDR3: CASSLAGTVSNQPQHF; DNA: TGTGCCAGCAGCTTAGCCGGGACAGTTAGCAATCAGCCCCAGCATTTT
J: TRBJ2-1; size: -; D: TRBD2; V: TRBV6-5; CDR3: CASSQTSGSLGEQFF; DNA: TGTGCCAGCAGTCAGACTAGCGGGAGTTTGGGTGAGCAGTTCTTC
J: TRBJ2-3; size: -; D: -; V: TRBV11-1; CDR3: CASRNEAGTDTQYF; DNA: TGTGCCAGCCGCAACGAGGCGGGCACAGATACGCAGTATTTT
J: TRBJ1-3; size: -; D: -; V: TRBV2; CDR3: CASMEGPGNTIYF; DNA: TGTGCCAGCATGGAGGGGCCTGGAAACACCATATATTTT
J: TRBJ2-7; size: -; D: TRBD2; V: TRBV19; CDR3: CASRTPGTSGNSYEQYF; DNA: TGTGCCAGTAGAACACCCGGGACTAGCGGAAACTCCTACGAGCAGTACTTC
J: TRBJ2-2; size: -; D: -; V: TRBV12-3/TRBV12-4; CDR3: CASSSGPTGELFF; DNA: TGTGCCAGCAGTTCGGGCCCAACCGGGGAGCTGTTTTTT
J: TRBJ2-6; size: -; D: TRBD2; V: TRBV7-8; CDR3: CASSLGPTSGGSGANVLTF; DNA: TGTGCCAGCAGCTTGGGCCCGACTAGCGGGGGGTCTGGGGCCAACGTCCTGACTTTC
J: TRBJ1-2; size: -; D: -; V: TRBV2; CDR3: CASSQTVVYTF; DNA: TGTGCCAGCAGTCAGACAGTTGTTTACACCTTC
J: TRBJ2-1; size: -; D: TRBD2; V: TRBV5-1; CDR3: CASSPVAGVVGQGEQFF; DNA: TGCGCCAGCAGCCCCGTAGCGGGAGTGGTAGGGCAAGGTGAGCAGTTCTTC
J: TRBJ2-5; size: -; D: -; V: TRBV10-1; CDR3: CASSRTSVGETQYF; DNA: TGCGCCAGCAGCCGGACGAGTGTCGGAGAGACCCAGTACTTC
J: TRBJ2-5; size: -; D: -; V: TRBV15; CDR3: CATSRGGQETQYF; DNA: TGTGCCACCAGCAGAGGCGGCCAAGAGACCCAGTACTTC
J: TRBJ1-5; size: -; D: -; V: TRBV19; CDR3: CASSIFRVGNGNQPQHF; DNA: TGTGCCAGTAGTATTTTCAGGGTGGGTAATGGCAATCAGCCCCAGCATTTT
J: TRBJ2-6; size: -; D: -; V: TRBV27; CDR3: CATQQVGDSGANVLTF; DNA: TGTGCCACCCAGCAGGTGGGGGACTCTGGGGCCAACGTCCTGACTTTC
J: TRBJ2-7; size: -; D: TRBD1; V: TRBV6-6; CDR3: CASSQWTGGSYEQYF; DNA: TGTGCCAGCAGTCAGTGGACAGGGGGCTCCTACGAGCAGTACTTC
J: TRBJ1-2; size: -; D: -; V: TRBV19; CDR3: CASSIGGRRNYGYTF; DNA: TGTGCCAGTAGTATAGGCGGACGGAGGAACTATGGCTACACCTTC
J: TRBJ2-7; size: -; D: TRBD2; V: TRBV6-5; CDR3: CASTSGEAGGREQYF; DNA: TGTGCCAGCACCTCCGGGGAAGCGGGAGGGCGAGAGCAGTACTTC
J: TRBJ2-2; size: -; D: -; V: TRBV7-2; CDR3: CASRTQARNTGELFF; DNA: TGTGCCAGCAGAACGCAGGCCCGGAACACCGGGGAGCTGTTTTTT
J: TRBJ1-1; size: once; D: -; V: TRBV6-5; CDR3: CASSPSRENTEAFF; DNA: TGTGCCAGCAGTCCCTCTCGTGAGAACACTGAAGCTTTCTTT
J: TRBJ2-3; size: -; D: TRBD2; V: TRBV11-2; CDR3: CASSPSTSGRTDTQYF; DNA: TGTGCCAGCAGCCCGTCGACTAGCGGCCGCACAGATACGCAGTATTTT
J: TRBJ1-1; size: -; D: -; V: TRBV21-1; CDR3: CASSNDRPEAFF; DNA: TGTGCCAGCAGCAATGACCGGCCTGAAGCTTTCTTT
J: TRBJ2-4; size: -; D: -; V: TRBV28; CDR3: CASKPPAGPPKNIQYF; DNA: TGTGCCAGCAAACCCCCGGCCGGACCCCCCAAAAACATTCAGTACTTC
J: TRBJ2-6; size: few; D: TRBD1; V: TRBV29-1; CDR3: CSVPATGAGANVLTF; DNA: TGCAGCGTTCCCGCGACAGGGGCCGGGGCCAACGTCCTGACTTTC
J: TRBJ1-1; size: -; D: -; V: TRBV29-1; CDR3: CSVGGSGRTGTEAFF; DNA: TGCAGCGTTGGGGGTTCTGGACGGACGGGCACTGAAGCTTTCTTT
J: TRBJ2-7; size: -; D: TRBD1; V: TRBV4-1; CDR3: CASSQGGTATYEQYF; DNA: TGCGCCAGCAGCCAAGGGGGGACAGCCACCTACGAGCAGTACTTC
J: TRBJ1-1; size: -; D: TRBD1; V: TRBV10-3; CDR3: CAIGVTGEKVSAFF; DNA: TGTGCCATCGGGGTCACAGGGGAAAAGGTCTCGGCTTTCTTT
J: TRBJ1-2; size: -; D: -; V: TRBV19; CDR3: CASTQRPGILYGYTF; DNA: TGTGCCAGTACCCAGAGGCCCGGAATACTCTATGGCTACACCTTC
J: TRBJ1-3; size: once; D: -; V: TRBV5-1; CDR3: CASSLEGFNGNTIYF; DNA: TGCGCCAGCAGCTTGGAGGGTTTTAATGGAAACACCATATATTTT
J: TRBJ2-3; size: -; D: TRBD2; V: TRBV30; CDR3: CAWSTSGGADTQYF; DNA: TGTGCCTGGAGTACTAGCGGGGGGGCCGATACGCAGTATTTT
J: TRBJ2-3; size: -; D: -; V: TRBV13; CDR3: CASSSTGGPSTDTQYF; DNA: TGTGCCAGCAGCTCCACGGGGGGCCCCAGCACAGATACGCAGTATTTT
J: TRBJ1-5; size: -; D: -; V: TRBV7-2; CDR3: CASSLYGSSNQPQHF; DNA: TGTGCCAGCAGCTTATATGGCAGCAGCAATCAGCCCCAGCATTTT
J: TRBJ2-7; size: -; D: TRBD1; V: TRBV9; CDR3: CASSVAHDRVYEQYF; DNA: TGTGCCAGCAGCGTAGCGCACGACAGGGTCTACGAGCAGTACTTC
J: TRBJ2-7; size: -; D: -; V: TRBV6-5; CDR3: CASSSVGGVTYEQYF; DNA: TGTGCCAGCAGTTCGGTGGGCGGGGTTACCTACGAGCAGTACTTC
J: TRBJ1-1; size: -; D: -; V: TRBV24-1; CDR3: CATSVASGTEAFF; DNA: TGTGCCACCAGTGTTGCCTCGGGCACTGAAGCTTTCTTT
J: TRBJ2-1; size: -; D: -; V: TRBV9; CDR3: CASSVDRVNNEQFF; DNA: TGTGCCAGCAGCGTAGACAGGGTAAACAATGAGCAGTTCTTC
J: TRBJ2-2; size: few; D: -; V: TRBV27; CDR3: CASSLSQVNTGELFF; DNA: TGTGCCAGCAGTTTATCTCAGGTGAACACCGGGGAGCTGTTTTTT
J: TRBJ1-2; size: -; D: -; V: TRBV29-1; CDR3: CSFAGGAAYGYTF; DNA: TGCAGCTTTGCCGGTGGGGCAGCCTATGGCTACACCTTC
J: TRBJ1-2; size: -; D: -; V: TRBV2; CDR3: CASSEGGRVDYGYTF; DNA: TGTGCCAGCAGTGAGGGGGGGCGGGTTGACTATGGCTACACCTTC
J: TRBJ1-1; size: -; D: -; V: TRBV27; CDR3: CASSPKGQGKIGNTEAFF; DNA: TGTGCCAGCAGTCCCAAGGGGCAGGGAAAAATTGGGAACACTGAAGCTTTCTTT
J: TRBJ2-5; size: -; D: TRBD1; V: TRBV9; CDR3: CASSETITGGQETQYF; DNA: TGTGCCAGCAGCGAGACCATAACAGGGGGCCAAGAGACCCAGTACTTC
J: TRBJ2-7; size: -; D: TRBD1; V: TRBV9; CDR3: CASSGTGAYEQYF; DNA: TGTGCCAGCTCAGGGACAGGGGCGTACGAGCAGTACTTC
J: TRBJ2-5; size: -; D: -; V: TRBV19; CDR3: CASSITGFQETQYF; DNA: TGTGCCAGTAGCATTACAGGGTTCCAAGAGACCCAGTACTTC